These 25 T cell receptor beta chains came from one sample sequenced in a study of Ad26.COV2.S vaccination and SARS-CoV-2 variants. Assay used: immunoSEQ multiplex PCR; TCRdb lists only in-frame clones, some missing. The profile covers about 400,000 clones, with around 82% appearing a single time and around 7.4% taken by the ten largest. Treatment indicated: around 19 received Ad26.COV2.S at low or high dose, single or two shots; several received placebo; per-sample allocation not given. Sampling was done on day 63 after the first vaccine or placebo injection. The sequencing here drew on peripheral blood, taken in a trial of Ad26.COV2.S vaccine versus placebo. The source is a person between 18 and 59 years old who received the Ad26.COV2.S COVID-19 vaccine or a placebo.

The chain employs TRBV3-1 (or the pseudogene TRBV3-2) and TRBJ1-2; the D gene is possibly TRBD1 (5 bases). Trimming removed 1 base at V and 6 bases at J, with 9 bases between. Germline CDR1 and CDR2: LGHDT and YNNKEL (reference sequence). The CDR3 contains 13 residues. As DNA, the CDR3 is TGTGCCAGCAGCCAAGTTCGACAGAATGGCTACACCTTC. It translates to CASSQVRQNGYTF.

The V gene is TRBV18, the J gene TRBJ1-5; D is undetermined. The CDR3 contains 16 residues. Germline V gene data show CDR1 as KGHSH and CDR2 as LQKENI. The V and J ends lost 0 bases and 0 bases respectively, with 9 bases between them. The CDR3 protein is CASSPPLHYSNQPQHF. The CDR3 DNA reads as TGTGCCAGCTCACCACCCCTTCACTATAGCAATCAGCCCCAGCATTTT.

The chain has TRBV11-2 and TRBJ1-6; D not resolved. The germline V gene has CDR1 SGHAT and CDR2 FQNNGV. Between the trimmed V and J ends, which lost 5 bases and 7 bases, there was a span of 18 bases. This CDR3 has 16 residues. CDR3 sequence reads: CASSQTGSDLNSPLHF. The DNA of the CDR3 is TGTGCCAGCAGCCAGACCGGGTCGGATTTAAATTCACCCCTCCACTTT.

V and J are TRBV18 and TRBJ2-3, with 8 bases aligning to TRBD1. V gave up 3 bases and J gave up 3 bases; unmatched junction bases: 5. The CDR3 loop spans 15 amino acids. The V gene's germline CDR1 is KGHSH and CDR2 LQKENI. The CDR3: CASSPRTGLTDTQYF. The CDR3 DNA follows: TGTGCCAGCTCACCGCGGACAGGGTTGACAGATACGCAGTATTTT.

The chain joins TRBV18 to TRBJ1-3, with a possible D match to TRBD1 (5 bases). V shed 3 bases and J shed 2 bases, with 14 bases lying between them. Germline lookup yields CDR1 KGHSH and CDR2 LQKENI. CDR3 length: 16 residues. The CDR3 protein is CASSPAGAAAGNTIYF. CDR3 sequence (DNA): TGTGCCAGCTCACCGGCCGGGGCCGCTGCTGGAAACACCATATATTTT.

This clone was recorded a few times. V is TRBV19 and J is TRBJ1-4, with 7 bases fitting TRBD1. V shed 5 bases, J shed 3 bases, and the junction held 6 bases outside the gene matches. In germline, CDR1 is LNHDA, CDR2 SQIVND (reference sequence). The CDR3 spans 15 residues. The CDR3 protein is CASSRSGTANEKLFF. The CDR3 nucleotides read TGTGCCAGTAGTCGTAGCGGGACAGCTAATGAAAAACTGTTTTTT.

The V gene is TRBV3-1 (or the pseudogene TRBV3-2), the J gene TRBJ2-1, with 11 bases matching TRBD2. The germline V gene has CDR1 LGHDT and CDR2 YNNKEL (reference sequence). The V segment lost 5 bases and the J segment 6 bases; nucleotides outside the gene matches: 9. CDR3 length: 16 residues. CDR3 sequence: CASSSFTSGRGNEQFF. The CDR3 DNA is TGTGCCAGCAGCAGCTTCACTAGCGGGAGAGGCAATGAGCAGTTCTTC.

The rearrangement joins TRBV27 to TRBJ1-1; 7 bases align to TRBD1. In germline, CDR1 is MNHEY, CDR2 SMNVEV (reference sequence). The CDR3 totals 14 residues. V lost 3 bases, J lost 5 bases, and 6 bases stayed unmatched. CDR3 DNA: TGTGCCAGCAGTTTCCAGGGGGGAGGTACTGAAGCTTTCTTT. Its protein product is CASSFQGGGTEAFF.

This chain connects TRBV4-2 to TRBJ1-6, with D unresolved. The CDR3 extends over 15 amino acids. CDR1 is LGHNA, CDR2 YNFKEQ, per germline. V lost 3 bases and J lost 7, with 13 bases in between. The CDR3 coding sequence is TGTGCCAGCAGCCAGGCCACGGGCAGAAATTCACCCCTCCACTTT. It yields the protein CASSQATGRNSPLHF.

J is TRBJ1-5 and V is TRBV5-8; 9 bases line up with TRBD1. Germline V CDR1 and CDR2: SGHTS, YDEGEE. With 4 bases clipped from V and 2 bases from J, the junction kept 7 bases outside the gene matches. The CDR3 contains 16 residues. This chain's CDR3 is CASSHGTGFGNQPQHF. The CDR3 DNA is TGTGCCAGCAGCCACGGGACAGGGTTTGGCAATCAGCCCCAGCATTTT.

V usage is TRBV2 and J usage is TRBJ2-2; 8 nucleotides agree with TRBD1. The trim removed 11 bases at V and 5 bases at J, leaving 7 bases unmatched. The CDR3 consists of 13 residues. CDR1 and CDR2 (germline): SNHLY, FYNNEI. The CDR3 coding sequence is TGTGCCGCGTCCAGGGGGCGTACCGGGGAGCTGTTTTTT. It yields the protein CAASRGRTGELFF.

The V and J genes are TRBV10-1 and TRBJ1-2, with D perhaps matching TRBD1 (6 bases). CDR1 WNHNN and CDR2 SYGVQD come from the germline V gene (reference sequence). With 4 bases removed from V and 8 bases from J, the gap between germline ends came to 8 bases. The CDR3 sequence is 11 residues long. The CDR3: CASSAGAGYTF. CDR3 in DNA: TGCGCCAGCAGTGCGGGGGCCGGCTACACCTTC.

The chain uses TRBV3-1 (or the pseudogene TRBV3-2) and TRBJ2-5; 14 nucleotides match TRBD2. Germline values: CDR1 LGHDT, CDR2 YNNKEL (reference sequence). V lost 2 bases, J lost 5 bases, and 13 bases stayed unmatched. This CDR3 spans 19 amino acids. The CDR3 DNA sequence: TGTGCCAGCAGCCAACCTCATCCGGGACTAGCGGGAGCACGTGAGACCCAGTACTTC. Its translation is CASSQPHPGLAGARETQYF.

This chain uses TRBV5-6 with TRBJ2-1; 13 bases are a match to TRBD2. The germline CDR1 and CDR2 sequences are SGHDT and YYEEEE. With V trimmed by 4 bases and J by 3 bases, 7 bases remained unmatched. This CDR3 has 17 residues. The CDR3: CASSVRLAGGHYNEQFF. The CDR3 bases are TGTGCCAGCAGCGTACGACTAGCGGGGGGTCACTACAATGAGCAGTTCTTC.

The chain recombines TRBV27 with TRBJ2-3; D possibly corresponds to TRBD2 (5 bases). Between the trimmed V and J ends, which lost 8 bases and 5 bases, there was a span of 14 bases. Germline-derived CDR1 and CDR2 are MNHEY and SMNVEV (reference sequence). The CDR3 spans 13 residues. Written as DNA, the CDR3 is TGTGCCAGCTGCTTCTTCGAGGGAGATACGCAGTATTTT. Translating it yields CASCFFEGDTQYF.

The gene calls are TRBV2 and TRBJ2-6; 7 nucleotides line up with TRBD2. The V gene's germline CDR1 is SNHLY and CDR2 FYNNEI. The CDR3 contains 14 residues. The V gene end was trimmed by 7 bases and the J gene end by 5 bases; junction bases not matched to a gene: 5. The CDR3 DNA sequence: TGTGCCAGCACCCCGCGGGAGTGGGCCAACGTCCTGACTTTC. As protein: CASTPREWANVLTF.

The chain has TRBV5-4 and TRBJ1-2; D is ambiguous. Germline V gene lookup returns CDR1 SGHNT and CDR2 YYREEE (reference sequence). The V end was cut by 3 bases, the J end by 10 bases, with 13 bases between. CDR3 size: 12 residues. The CDR3 DNA reads as TGTGCCAGCAGCTCCCCTTCGTCTAACTACACCTTC. It is translated as CASSSPSSNYTF.

V and J are TRBV9 and TRBJ2-7; D gene unclear. This CDR3 has 13 residues. Germline V gene lookup returns CDR1 SGDLS and CDR2 YYNGEE. The V end was cut by 3 bases, the J end by 3 bases, with 10 bases between. The CDR3 is CASSDNRGYEQYF. The CDR3, as DNA: TGTGCCAGCAGCGACAACAGAGGCTACGAGCAGTACTTC.

To note about this clone: One end of the junction varies from germline; a read error may be responsible. The V gene is TRBV30, the J gene TRBJ2-2; TRBD2 matches 10 bases. Looked up from germline, CDR1 is GTSNPN and CDR2 is SVGIG (reference sequence). The CDR3 is made up of 17 amino acids. The CDR3 reads CAWSEGLAATNTGELFF. The CDR3 DNA is TGTGCCTGGAGTGAAGGACTAGCGGCCACGAATACCGGGGAGCTGTTTTTT.

This clone was picked up one time. This chain uses TRBV11-3 with TRBJ1-1; the D gene is possibly TRBD1 (5 bases). The CDR3 is made up of 13 amino acids. V was clipped by 2 bases and J by 6 bases, with 10 bases between them. The germline gives CDR1 SGHNT, CDR2 YENEEA. The CDR3 nucleotides read TGTGCCAGCAGCTTACGGGGGTCCGCTGAAGCTTTCTTT. As protein: CASSLRGSAEAFF.

The chain is built from TRBV25-1 and TRBJ2-1; no clear D gene. V lost 7 bases and J lost 3, with 7 bases in between. Germline-derived CDR1 and CDR2 are MGHDK and SYGVNS. The CDR3 consists of 12 residues. Here the CDR3 DNA reads TGTGCCAGCATCGGGTACTACAATGAGCAGTTCTTC. The encoded protein is CASIGYYNEQFF. Complete variable domain (other parts from reference TRBV25-1 and TRBJ2-1): EADIYQTPRYLVIGTGKKITLECSQTMGHDKMYWYQQDPGMELHLIHYSYGVNSTEKGDLSSESTVSRIRTEHFPLTLESARPSHTSQYLCASIGYYNEQFFGPGTRLTVL.

V is TRBV29-1 and J is TRBJ2-3; D ambiguous. The CDR3 runs 12 residues. Germline V gene sequence: CDR1 SQVTM, CDR2 ANQGSEA. Between the trimmed V and J ends, which lost 5 bases and 4 bases, there was a span of 10 bases. For the CDR3, the DNA is TGCAGCGTTCAGGATGGGGCAGATACGCAGTATTTT. Translated, it gives CSVQDGADTQYF.

V usage is TRBV28 and J usage is TRBJ1-1; D unresolved. V gave up 9 bases and J gave up 3 bases, with 11 bases separating them. The CDR3 runs to 12 residues. CDR1 and CDR2 from the germline V gene are MDHEN and SYDVKM. DNA for the CDR3: TGTGCCAGTCATTCGGTTGACACTGAAGCTTTCTTT. Translation gives CASHSVDTEAFF.

The chain joins TRBV9 to TRBJ2-1; a weak D match, TRBD2 (6 bases). The V end lost 0 bases, the J end lost 4 bases, and 11 bases lay between the germline ends. Germline V lookup: CDR1 SGDLS, CDR2 YYNGEE. CDR3 length: 15 residues. The CDR3: CASSVDGGSYNEQFF. Written as DNA, the CDR3 is TGTGCCAGCAGCGTAGATGGGGGGAGTTACAATGAGCAGTTCTTC.

J is TRBJ2-7 and V is TRBV15; 7 nucleotides line up with TRBD2. CDR1 is LNHNV, CDR2 YYDKDF, per germline (reference sequence). The V gene end was trimmed by 0 bases and the J gene end by 3 bases; junction bases not matched to a gene: 2. CDR3 length: 14 residues. The CDR3, as DNA: TGTGCCACCAGCAGAGACGGACTAGGCTACGAGCAGTACTTC. Encoded protein: CATSRDGLGYEQYF.